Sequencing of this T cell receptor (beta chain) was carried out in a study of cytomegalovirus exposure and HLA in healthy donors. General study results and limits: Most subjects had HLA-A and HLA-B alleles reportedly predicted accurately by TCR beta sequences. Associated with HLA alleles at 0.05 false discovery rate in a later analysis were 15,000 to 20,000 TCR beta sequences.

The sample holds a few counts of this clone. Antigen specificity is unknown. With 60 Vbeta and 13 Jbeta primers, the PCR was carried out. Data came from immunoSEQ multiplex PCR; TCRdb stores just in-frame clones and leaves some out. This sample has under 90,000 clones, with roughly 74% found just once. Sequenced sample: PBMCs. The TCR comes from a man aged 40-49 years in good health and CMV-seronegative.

CDR3 region: CASSPSDRDGNTIYF. The DNA of the CDR3 is TGCGCCAGCAGCCCCAGCGACAGGGATGGAAACACCATATATTTT. The rearrangement joins TRBV4-1 to TRBJ1-3; 7 bases map to TRBD1. The CDR3 contains 15 residues. The junction had 6 bases not matched to a gene; V was cut back by 4 bases and J by 3 bases. Germline CDR1 MGHRA, CDR2 YSYEKL.